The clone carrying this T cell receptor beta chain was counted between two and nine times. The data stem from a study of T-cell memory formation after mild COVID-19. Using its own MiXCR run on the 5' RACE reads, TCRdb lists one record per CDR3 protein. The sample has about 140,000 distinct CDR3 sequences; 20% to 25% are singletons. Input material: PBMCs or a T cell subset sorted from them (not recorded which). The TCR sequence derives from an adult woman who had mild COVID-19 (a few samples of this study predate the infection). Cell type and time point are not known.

CDR3: CASSLANEGLYGYTF. The CDR3 DNA follows: TGTGCCAGCAGCTTGGCGAATGAGGGGCTCTATGGCTACACCTTC. The chain combines TRBV5-5 with TRBJ1-2, with TRBD1 as a possible D gene (5 bases). The V gene lost 0 bases and the J gene lost 4 bases, with 13 bases spanning the gap. This CDR3 is built from 15 residues. CDR1 SGHKS and CDR2 YYEKEE come from the germline V gene (reference sequence).